Listed below are T cell receptor beta chains from one sample, sequenced in a study of metastatic and nonmetastatic thyroid tumors. TCRdb recomputed clones from the PCR reads via MiXCR. This table has some 84,000 clones, approximately 9% appearing once. Sequences were obtained from blood. The source is a female donor with papillary thyroid cancer or a benign thyroid nodule (not recorded which). Some clones in this sample may be carry-over from other donors' samples. The CDR3 runs from the conserved cysteine through the conserved F or W. D genes are given only for firm matches. The listing skips clone size in some rows; elsewhere it reads once, few, many or a size class.

TRBJ1-5 TRBV5-1 many . TGCGCCAGCAGCTTGGTCGGGGAGGGACAGCCCCAGCATTTT CASSLVGEGQPQHF
TRBJ2-2 TRBV6-1 many TRBD2 TGTGCCAGCAGTCGCTCTAGCGGTGAGGTTTTCACCGGGGAGCTGTTTTTT CASSRSSGEVFTGELFF
TRBJ2-3 TRBV18 many . TGTGCCAGCTCGTTCAGGGCCACCACAGATACGCAGTATTTT CASSFRATTDTQYF
TRBJ1-2 TRBV9 few . TGTGCCAGCAGCGTAGCCCAGGGGAAAGGCGGCTACACCTTC CASSVAQGKGGYTF
TRBJ1-2 TRBV7-9 many . TGTGCCAGCAGCTTAGGCCTCAGGGATGGCTACACCTTC CASSLGLRDGYTF
TRBJ2-2 TRBV18 many . TGTGCCAGCTCACCCCGTGGGGGGTCGAGCACCGGGGAGCTGTTTTTT CASSPRGGSSTGELFF
TRBJ2-7 TRBV6-1 many . TGTGCCAGCAGTAGGGACGGGGTCTACGAGCAGTACTTC CASSRDGVYEQYF
TRBJ2-7 TRBV6-1 many . TGTGCCAGCAGTGGCCGGGACGGACCCCTGTACGAGCAGTACTTC CASSGRDGPLYEQYF
TRBJ2-3 TRBV27 many TRBD1 TGTGCCAGCAGAACAGGGGGGACAGATACGCAGTATTTT CASRTGGTDTQYF
TRBJ1-5 TRBV10-1 few . TGCGCCAGCAGTCGGGGGGGGAGAAGTCAGCCCCAGCATTTT CASSRGGRSQPQHF
TRBJ2-3 TRBV3-1 few TRBD2 TGTGCCAGCAGCCAAGATTGGCGGGGGGGCACAGATACGCAGTATTTT CASSQDWRGGTDTQYF
TRBJ1-1 TRBV6-4 few TRBD1 TGTGCCACCAAAGGGGGCCCTCCCACGAACACTGAAGCTTTCTTT CATKGGPPTNTEAFF
TRBJ1-2 TRBV5-1 many . TGCGCCAGCAGCTTGGCGCAGGGCGGTGGCTACACCTTC CASSLAQGGGYTF
TRBJ2-1 TRBV15 many . TGTGCCACCAGCACGCTCGTGGGGGCAGGGGGGAACAATGAGCAGTTCTTC CATSTLVGAGGNNEQFF
TRBJ2-7 TRBV9 . . TGTGCCAGCAGCGTAGGAACGGTTGGCTACGAGCAGTACTTC CASSVGTVGYEQYF
TRBJ1-3 TRBV6-1 many . TGTGCCAGCCGCCCCGGGGGAAACACCATATATTTT CASRPGGNTIYF
TRBJ2-7 TRBV6-5 many . TGTGCCAGCAGTTACGTTCCAGGTATCTACGAGCAGTACTTC CASSYVPGIYEQYF
TRBJ2-5 TRBV28 many . TGTGCCAGCAGTGGGACACTCACTGAAGAGACCCAGTACTTC CASSGTLTEETQYF
TRBJ2-1 TRBV7-9 many . TGTGCCAGCAGCTGGGGAAGCAATGAGCAGTTCTTC CASSWGSNEQFF
TRBJ1-1 TRBV18 many TRBD1 TGTGCCAGCTCACCCAGGGACAGGACTGAAGCTTTCTTT CASSPRDRTEAFF
TRBJ1-2 TRBV28 many . TGTGCCACCAAGGACCTAGGGATTTCTTATGGCTACACCTTC CATKDLGISYGYTF
TRBJ1-2 TRBV9 many TRBD1 TGTGCCAGCACCTCCGGACAGGGGGCCTATGGCTACACCTTC CASTSGQGAYGYTF
TRBJ2-4 TRBV2 many . TGTGCCAGCAGTGATGGGAAATGGATCAAAAACATTCAGTACTTC CASSDGKWIKNIQYF
TRBJ2-1 TRBV20-1 many TRBD2 TGCAGTGCTAGAGTCCTAGCGGGGATTGAGCAGTTCTTC CSARVLAGIEQFF
TRBJ1-4 TRBV2 . . TGTGCCAGCAGGTTCGGGATTAACGAAAAACTGTTTTTT CASRFGINEKLFF
TRBJ1-1 TRBV11-1 many . TGTGCCAGCAGCCCCCAACCAGGGGTGAACACTGAAGCTTTCTTT CASSPQPGVNTEAFF
TRBJ2-7 TRBV20-1 many . TGCAGTGCTAGGGGGACTGATCGGTACGAGCAGTACTTC CSARGTDRYEQYF
TRBJ2-1 TRBV3-1 many . TGTGCCAGCAGCCAAGTCTGGGGGAGAAACAATGAGCAGTTCTTC CASSQVWGRNNEQFF
TRBJ1-5 TRBV20-1 many . TGCAGTGCTAGAGGGGACTTCGATCAGCCCCAGCATTTT CSARGDFDQPQHF
TRBJ1-5 TRBV24-1 many TRBD1 TGTGCCACCAGTGATTCCCGGACAGGCAATCAGCCCCAGCACTTT CATSDSRTGNQPQHF
TRBJ1-3 TRBV3-1 . . TGTGCCAGCAGGGACAGTAGCTCTGGAAACACCATATATTTT CASRDSSSGNTIYF
TRBJ2-3 TRBV5-5 . . TGTGCCAGCAGCTTCGTTCGACGGGATACAGATACGCAGTATTTT CASSFVRRDTDTQYF
TRBJ1-2 TRBV6-4 many TRBD1 TGTGCCAGCAGTGGGATTTTTGGACAGGGGGCGTTTGGCTACACCTTC CASSGIFGQGAFGYTF
TRBJ1-6 TRBV4-2 few TRBD1 TGTGCCAGCAGCCAAGAAAGGCCGGGACAGGGGAATTCACCCCTCCACTTT CASSQERPGQGNSPLHF
TRBJ2-1 TRBV12-3/TRBV12-4 . . TGTGCCAGCAACCTTAAGGGCGGGGTTAATTACAATGAGCAGTTCTTC CASNLKGGVNYNEQFF
TRBJ1-1 TRBV4-1 many . TGCGCCAGCAGCCAAGTCGGGACACAGAACACTGAAGCTTTCTTT CASSQVGTQNTEAFF
TRBJ2-2 TRBV7-9 many . TGTGCCAGCAGCCCAATAGGAAACGCCGGGGAGCTGTTTTTT CASSPIGNAGELFF
TRBJ1-5 TRBV6-2/TRBV6-3 medium-sized . TGTGCCAGCAGCCCATCTTTGGAGGGTCAGCCCCAGCATTTT CASSPSLEGQPQHF
TRBJ1-2 TRBV2 few TRBD1 TGTGCCAGCGGTGAAAACAGGGGAAGAGGCTACACCTTC CASGENRGRGYTF
TRBJ2-7 TRBV6-2/TRBV6-3 many . TGTGCCAGCAGTTACTACAGACTCTACGAGCAGTACTTC CASSYYRLYEQYF